These 24 T cell receptor beta chains share one sample of origin, sequenced in a study of blood T cells in healthy people across ages. Together with a sample-barcoded 5' primer, a J-beta primer mix was included in a second PCR lasting roughly 6 to 12 cycles. TCRdb reprocessed the 5' RACE reads via MiXCR and lists one record per CDR3 protein. The data contain 850,000 to 1,100,000 distinct CDR3 sequences, less than 45% of them singletons. The sequencing sample was made of blood. The receptors stem from a man aged 18 to 35 in good health.

For the CDR3, the DNA is TGTGCCACCAGCAAGGGGCTCCATAATTCACCCCTCCACTTT. Residues: CATSKGLHNSPLHF. This chain uses TRBV15 with TRBJ1-6; D is perhaps TRBD1 (5 bases). This CDR3 region has 14 residues. Looked up from germline, CDR1 is LNHNV and CDR2 is YYDKDF (reference sequence). Trimming left V 4 bases short and J 5 bases short, with 9 bases between.

This clonotype showed up just a few times. The chain links TRBV20-1 to TRBJ2-3; TRBD2 agrees at 13 bases. V was pared by 6 bases and J by 5 bases, with 11 bases of the junction left unmatched. This CDR3 contains 16 residues. In germline, CDR1 is DFQATT, CDR2 SNEGSKA (reference sequence). In DNA, the CDR3 is TGCAGTGCCGACGGACTAGCGGGGGCTGGGGGAGATACGCAGTATTTT. This sequence encodes CSADGLAGAGGDTQYF.

The J gene is TRBJ2-1, the V gene TRBV6-6, with D perhaps TRBD1 or TRBD2 (6 bases each). The V end lost 10 bases, the J end lost 0 bases, and 10 bases lay between the germline ends. CDR3 length: 13 residues. Germline CDR1 reads MNHNY; CDR2 reads SVGAGI (reference sequence). The CDR3 sequence: CATGAISYNEQFF. CDR3 nucleotide sequence: TGTGCCACGGGGGCGATCTCCTACAATGAGCAGTTCTTC.

There are a few counts of this clonotype. The V gene is TRBV6-2 or TRBV6-3, the J gene TRBJ1-2, with D perhaps TRBD1 (6 bases). Germline loops: CDR1 MNHEY, CDR2 SVGEGT. Trimming removed 6 bases at V and 1 base at J, with 12 bases between. This CDR3 contains 14 residues. In nucleotides, the CDR3 is TGTGCCAGCAGCAATCCACAGGGTAACTATGGCTACACCTTC. The encoded protein is CASSNPQGNYGYTF.

The chain is built from TRBV20-1 and TRBJ1-1; the D is unclear. CDR1 and CDR2 (germline): DFQATT, SNEGSKA (reference sequence). The CDR3 length is 12 residues. V was shortened by 1 base and J by 6 bases, with 9 bases between the two germline ends. The CDR3 reads CSARALSAEAFF. The CDR3, as DNA: TGCAGTGCTAGAGCGCTCAGCGCTGAAGCTTTCTTT.

This clonotype has only a few counts. This sequence joins TRBV27 and TRBJ1-4; D is perhaps TRBD1 (5 bases). Looked up from germline, CDR1 is MNHEY and CDR2 is SMNVEV (reference sequence). Deletions cut 5 bases from V and 5 bases from J, with 15 bases between. The CDR3 runs 15 residues. CDR3 coding DNA: TGTGCCAGCAGTCCCTCGGACACGAGAAATGAAAAACTGTTTTTT. Amino acids: CASSPSDTRNEKLFF.

This clonotype was seen only a few times. V and J are TRBV13 and TRBJ2-5, with D perhaps matching TRBD2 (5 bases). The J call is uncertain, as TRBJ2-7 better fits the DNA end. CDR1 and CDR2 (germline): PRHDT, FYEKMQ (reference sequence). CDR3 length: 14 amino acids. Here the CDR3 reads CASSSGFRGDEQYF. DNA for the CDR3: TGTGCCAGCAGCTCGGGATTTCGAGGCGACGAGCAGTACTTC.

Details on this clonotype: Since a much larger clone is just one base distant, this may be a read error. The chain links TRBV4-3 to TRBJ2-1, with 15 bases aligning to TRBD2. The CDR3 totals 20 residues. Germline V gene sequence: CDR1 LGHNA, CDR2 YSLEER. The trim removed 2 bases at V and 0 bases at J, leaving 8 bases unmatched. The CDR3: CASSQRTSGGVRGSYNEQFF. The CDR3, as DNA: TGCGCCAGCAGCCAACGGACTAGCGGGGGGGTCCGAGGCTCCTACAATGAGCAGTTCTTC.

The table lists this clonotype with a count of one. The chain links TRBV6-2 or TRBV6-3 to TRBJ1-1, with unresolved D. Trimming cost V 0 bases and J 2 bases, with 10 bases left between them. Germline loops: CDR1 MNHEY, CDR2 SVGEGT. The CDR3 sequence is 15 residues long. DNA of the CDR3: TGTGCCAGCAGTTACTCGTTGAACCCAAACACTGAAGCTTTCTTT. It translates to CASSYSLNPNTEAFF.

V gene TRBV6-2 or TRBV6-3 combines with J gene TRBJ1-5, with D hard to call. Germline assignment: CDR1 MNHEY and CDR2 SVGEGT. Trimming stripped 5 bases from V and 5 bases from J, with 10 bases between. The CDR3 is 13 residues long. CDR3 protein: CASSDFGYQPQHF. The CDR3 bases are TGTGCCAGCAGTGACTTCGGATATCAGCCCCAGCATTTT.

The genes are TRBV25-1 and TRBJ2-1; the D is unclear. The CDR3 is 13 residues long. Trimming took off 0 bases at V and 13 bases at J, with 13 bases between the two ends. Germline CDR1 MGHDK, CDR2 SYGVNS. The DNA for the CDR3 is TGTGCCAGCAGTGAATATCCCAAAGAGACCCAGTTCTTC. It yields the protein CASSEYPKETQFF.

There are many counts of this clonotype. This may be a read error: a much more frequent sequence differs by one nucleotide. The chain carries TRBV6-2 or TRBV6-3 and TRBJ2-3; D is perhaps TRBD1 or TRBD2 (6 bases each). V was cut by 10 bases and J by 7 bases, with 18 bases left in between. Germline assignment: CDR1 MNHEY and CDR2 SVGEGT. The CDR3 loop spans 13 amino acids. The CDR3 sequence: CATSRGLANTQYF. CDR3 DNA sequence: TGTGCCACCTCCAGGGGACTGGCTAATACGCAGTATTTT.

The V and J genes are TRBV30 and TRBJ1-5; a weak D match, TRBD1 (5 bases). This CDR3 contains 14 residues. Germline V gene lookup returns CDR1 GTSNPN and CDR2 SVGIG (reference sequence). Trimming pared 2 bases from V and 7 bases from J, leaving 15 bases between. The CDR3 nucleotides read TGTGCCTGGAGTCCAGGACTCCAGGGCCAGCCCCAGCATTTT. Protein product: CAWSPGLQGQPQHF.

The chain couples TRBV12-3 or TRBV12-4 to TRBJ1-2, with D uncertain. The CDR3 loop spans 14 amino acids. With 6 bases removed from V and 2 bases from J, the gap between germline ends came to 13 bases. The CDR3 sequence: CASRLSTVNYGYTF. The CDR3, as DNA: TGTGCCAGCAGGCTAAGTACAGTGAACTATGGCTACACCTTC.

A note on this clonotype: A much bigger clone sits one base away, suggesting this may be a read error. The rearrangement joins TRBV10-3 to TRBJ2-5; D tentatively reads TRBD1 or TRBD2 (6 bases each). The J call is uncertain, as TRBJ2-7 better fits the DNA end. The length of the CDR3 is 16 residues. Germline lookup yields CDR1 ENHRY and CDR2 SYGVKD. As DNA, the CDR3 is TGTGCCATCAGTGGGGGTAGGGGGGAAGACTCCTACGAGCAGTACTTC. It encodes CAISGGRGEDSYEQYF.

This chain connects TRBV10-3 to TRBJ2-2, with D possibly being TRBD1 or TRBD2 (5 bases each). Trimming stripped 10 bases from V and 0 bases from J, with 15 bases between. This CDR3 contains 15 residues. Germline V gene data show CDR1 as ENHRY and CDR2 as SYGVKD. CDR3 region: CATTSGTTNTGELFF. In DNA form, the CDR3 reads TGTGCCACGACATCCGGGACCACGAACACCGGGGAGCTGTTTTTT.

The genes are TRBV6-6 and TRBJ1-1; TRBD1 matches 7 bases. The V gene's germline CDR1 is MNHNY and CDR2 SVGAGI (reference sequence). J gave up 3 bases and V 5 bases, and 9 bases lay outside the gene matches. The CDR3 length is 15 residues. CDR3 loop: CASSPPTGLDTEAFF. DNA of the CDR3: TGTGCCAGCAGTCCCCCGACAGGGTTGGACACTGAAGCTTTCTTT.

This clonotype came up many times. The chain links TRBV6-1 to TRBJ1-5; tentatively, D is TRBD1 (5 bases). CDR1 MNHNS and CDR2 SASEGT come from the germline V gene. This CDR3 is built from 12 residues. Between the trimmed V and J ends, which lost 6 bases and 4 bases, there was a span of 7 bases. In DNA form, the CDR3 reads TGTGCCAGCAGGGCAGGGAATCAGCCCCAGCATTTT. It encodes CASRAGNQPQHF.

The chain uses TRBV28 and TRBJ2-3, with TRBD1 identical over 9 bases. The CDR3 is 18 amino acids. Per germline, CDR1 MDHEN and CDR2 SYDVKM. J was trimmed by 2 bases and V by 1 base; bases with no gene match: 10. CDR3 sequence: CASSLLTRTGEVTDTQYF. The DNA of the CDR3 is TGTGCCAGCAGTTTATTAACTAGGACAGGGGAAGTCACAGATACGCAGTATTTT.

The chain is built from TRBV5-1 and TRBJ1-1; D is perhaps TRBD1 (6 bases). Germline V gene sequence: CDR1 SGHRS, CDR2 YFSETQ. The ends were cut back, 3 bases at V and 2 bases at J, with 14 bases in the middle. This CDR3 has 15 amino acids. CDR3 sequence reads: CASSYTGFGNTEAFF. CDR3 in DNA: TGCGCCAGCAGCTACACAGGGTTTGGAAACACTGAAGCTTTCTTT.

This chain links TRBV18 with TRBJ2-5; 7 nucleotides line up with TRBD1. The DNA matches TRBJ2-7 better at its end, which makes the J call doubtful. Germline assignment: CDR1 KGHSH and CDR2 LQKENI. The CDR3 has 14 residues. In DNA, the CDR3 is TGTGCCAGCTCACCAAATACAGGGGAAGACGAGCAGTACTTC. This encodes CASSPNTGEDEQYF.

The J gene is TRBJ1-1, the V gene TRBV10-3, with 7 nucleotides matching TRBD1. V trimming: 7 bases; J trimming: 6 bases; junction bases outside the gene matches: 5. CDR3 length: 12 residues. Germline values: CDR1 ENHRY, CDR2 SYGVKD. CDR3 sequence reads: CAINQGGAEAFF. Written as DNA, the CDR3 is TGTGCCATCAACCAGGGGGGCGCTGAAGCTTTCTTT.

This clonotype was seen repeatedly, ten times or more. This rearrangement joins TRBV12-3 or TRBV12-4 to TRBJ2-3, with 9 bases that match TRBD2. The CDR3 has 15 amino acids. With 3 bases clipped from V and 2 bases from J, the junction kept 3 bases outside the gene matches. The CDR3 loop reads CASSFSGGLTDTQYF. The CDR3 nucleotides read TGTGCCAGCAGTTTTAGCGGGGGACTCACAGATACGCAGTATTTT.

The genes are TRBV4-2 and TRBJ1-2; TRBD1 is a possible D gene (5 bases). V was pared by 0 bases and J by 12 bases, with 26 bases between. The germline V gene encodes CDR1 LGHNA and CDR2 YNFKEQ. CDR3 size: 17 residues. The DNA for the CDR3 is TGTGCCAGCAGCCAAGATAAATATGGGGCCGGCGGTCTGTTTGACACCTTC. Its protein product is CASSQDKYGAGGLFDTF.